What follows are 29 T cell receptor beta chains derived from one specimen sequenced in a study of blood T cell repertoires in COVID-19. The protocol was immunoSEQ multiplex PCR, while the TCRdb copy is restricted to in-frame clones and leaves out a portion. The sample lists some 180,000 clones, over 70% occurring once. The sequencing input was PBMCs or T cells enriched from blood (not recorded which). The receptor source for this set is a man aged 55 to 70 who had been exposed to COVID-19.

The chain uses TRBV12-5 and TRBJ2-3; the match to TRBD2 covers 7 bases. The CDR3 is 14 residues long. The V segment lost 2 bases and the J segment 5 bases; nucleotides outside the gene matches: 4. The germline V gene has CDR1 LGHNT and CDR2 FRNRAP. CDR3 in amino acids: CASGLLLAQDTQYF. CDR3 DNA sequence: TGTGCTAGTGGTTTGTTACTAGCGCAAGATACGCAGTATTTT.

This sequence joins TRBV28 and TRBJ2-7; D is possibly TRBD1 (6 bases). Germline assignment: CDR1 MDHEN and CDR2 SYDVKM. The ends were cut back, 6 bases at V and 0 bases at J, with 15 bases in the middle. CDR3 length: 15 residues. The CDR3 protein is CASRLTGMNSYEQYF. Here the CDR3 DNA reads TGTGCCAGCAGATTGACAGGTATGAACTCCTACGAGCAGTACTTC.

The chain is built from TRBV2 and TRBJ1-2; D is undetermined. Germline V lookup: CDR1 SNHLY, CDR2 FYNNEI. The CDR3 runs 15 residues. The V end lost 5 bases, the J end lost 6 bases, and 19 bases lay between the germline ends. CDR3: CASSPPGGSRNGYTF. For the CDR3, the DNA is TGTGCCAGCAGTCCCCCGGGTGGCAGTCGTAATGGCTACACCTTC.

V gene TRBV30 combines with J gene TRBJ1-5, with TRBD1 identical over 8 bases. The CDR3 totals 14 residues. J gave up 5 bases and V 2 bases, and 5 bases lay outside the gene matches. Germline V gives CDR1 GTSNPN, CDR2 SVGIG (reference sequence). CDR3 in amino acids: CAWSSSGGHQPQHF. CDR3 bases: TGTGCCTGGAGTAGTTCAGGGGGCCATCAGCCCCAGCATTTT.

This clone was seen more than once but under ten times. Within the sample, other DNA sequences also encode this same CDR3. The chain is built from TRBV28 and TRBJ1-2; D unclear. V gave up 6 bases and J gave up 6 bases, with 11 bases separating them. The germline CDR1 and CDR2 sequences are MDHEN and SYDVKM. The CDR3 runs to 12 residues. The CDR3 coding sequence is TGTGCCAGCAGCCCATATACAGATGGCTACACCTTC. Protein sequence: CASSPYTDGYTF.

The chain uses TRBV19 and TRBJ2-1; the match to TRBD2 covers 14 bases. The germline V gene has CDR1 LNHDA and CDR2 SQIVND (reference sequence). Trimming cost V 6 bases and J 6 bases; bases outside gene matches: 7. CDR3 length: 16 residues. The CDR3 is CASRTSGRGEVNEQFF. Written as DNA, the CDR3 is TGTGCCAGTAGGACTAGCGGGAGGGGAGAGGTCAATGAGCAGTTCTTC.

In DNA, the CDR3 is TGTGCCAGCAGCTTTACCCTAGCGGGGTCCACCGGGGAGCTGTTTTTT. Translating it yields CASSFTLAGSTGELFF. The V and J genes are TRBV7-2 and TRBJ2-2, with TRBD2 matching over 9 bases. This CDR3 region has 16 residues. The germline CDR1 and CDR2 sequences are SGHTA and FQGNSA. After removal of 3 bases from V and 4 bases from J, the junction contained 6 bases not matched to a gene.

In its sample, this clone was seen once. V and J are TRBV28 and TRBJ1-3, with no clear D. The germline V and J ends were trimmed by 11 bases and 0 bases, with 8 bases remaining between them. The CDR3 sequence is 12 residues long. The germline CDR1 and CDR2 sequences are MDHEN and SYDVKM. The CDR3 sequence is CAAWSSGNTIYF. The CDR3 DNA follows: TGTGCCGCCTGGAGCTCTGGAAACACCATATATTTT.

The chain uses TRBV24-1 and TRBJ2-3, with D perhaps TRBD1 (6 bases). CDR1 is KGHDR and CDR2 is SFDVKD in the germline V gene. This CDR3 has 15 amino acids. Trimming pared 4 bases from V and 4 bases from J, leaving 14 bases between. CDR3 bases: TGTGCCACCAGTGACAATCAACAGGGAGCAGATACGCAGTATTTT. Translating it yields CATSDNQQGADTQYF.

V is TRBV5-6 and J is TRBJ2-7, with D tentatively TRBD2 (5 bases). CDR1 and CDR2 from the germline V gene are SGHDT and YYEEEE. V lost 4 bases and J 7 bases, leaving 15 bases between the germline ends. The CDR3 has 13 residues. The CDR3 DNA sequence: TGTGCCAGCAGCCTCGACGGGATATGGGAGCAGTACTTC. It translates to CASSLDGIWEQYF.

CDR3 nucleotide sequence: TGTGCCAGCAGTTCATACAGGGAGACTGGGGCCAACGTCCTGACTTTC. It is translated as CASSSYRETGANVLTF. V is TRBV6-2 or TRBV6-3 and J is TRBJ2-6; possibly TRBD1 for D (6 bases). Trimming shortened V by 4 bases and J by 2 bases, and 12 bases separated the two germline ends. This CDR3 has 16 residues. Per the germline V gene, CDR1 is MNHEY and CDR2 is SVGEGT.

This rearrangement joins TRBV19 to TRBJ2-3; 7 bases map to TRBD2. J was trimmed by 0 bases and V by 5 bases; bases with no gene match: 17. Germline values: CDR1 LNHDA, CDR2 SQIVND (reference sequence). CDR3 length: 19 residues. The CDR3 DNA reads TGTGCCAGTAGTCCAAGGGTCCCGGGAGGAGGCGCTAGCACAGATACGCAGTATTTT. It codes for CASSPRVPGGGASTDTQYF.

The chain combines TRBV27 with TRBJ1-2; 10 nucleotides match TRBD1. Germline-derived CDR1 and CDR2 are MNHEY and SMNVEV (reference sequence). J lost 4 bases, V lost 6 bases, and 8 bases had no gene match. The CDR3 loop spans 15 amino acids. The CDR3 DNA reads TGTGCCAGCAGCGATGCGGGACAGGGGATCTATGGCTACACCTTC. This codes for CASSDAGQGIYGYTF.

The J gene is TRBJ2-1, the V gene TRBV24-1, with D tentatively TRBD2 (5 bases). Germline CDR1 and CDR2: KGHDR and SFDVKD. The CDR3 spans 12 residues. The ends were cut back, 9 bases at V and 9 bases at J, with 14 bases in the middle. In nucleotides, the CDR3 is TGTGCCACCGCTCAAGAGGCGGGTGAGCAGTTCTTC. Amino acids: CATAQEAGEQFF.

This clone was counted a single time. The V gene is TRBV3-1 (or the pseudogene TRBV3-2), the J gene TRBJ2-2; D is possibly TRBD1 (5 bases). V was trimmed by 1 base and J by 0 bases, leaving 9 bases between them. The germline CDR1 and CDR2 sequences are LGHDT and YNNKEL (reference sequence). The CDR3 sequence is 16 residues long. The CDR3 region has the DNA TGTGCCAGCAGCCAAGTAGACAGTCCGAACACCGGGGAGCTGTTTTTT. This gives the protein CASSQVDSPNTGELFF.

This chain joins TRBV21-1 and TRBJ2-1; TRBD2 is the table's D call and was not checked against the DNA. TRBV21-1 is a pseudogene segment. The CDR3 extends over 17 amino acids. The CDR3 reads CASSIILPAGPYNEQFF. The DNA of the CDR3 is TGTGCCAGCAGCATAATTCTTCCGGCGGGCCCTTACAATGAGCAGTTCTTC.

V gene TRBV6-6 combines with J gene TRBJ1-5; D call uncertain. The V end was cut by 5 bases, the J end by 3 bases, with 14 bases between. CDR3 size: 15 residues. In germline, CDR1 is MNHNY, CDR2 SVGAGI (reference sequence). Here the CDR3 DNA reads TGTGCCAGCAGTCCCTTAGGAGGTTTCAATCAGCCCCAGCATTTT. Encoded protein: CASSPLGGFNQPQHF.

This chain uses TRBV12-3 or TRBV12-4 with TRBJ1-2, with 8 bases matching TRBD1. The CDR3 is 13 amino acids. The ends lost 3 bases at V and 4 bases at J; junction bases unmatched: 1. The CDR3 here is CASSLDRVYGYTF. The DNA for the CDR3 is TGTGCCAGCAGTTTGGACAGGGTCTATGGCTACACCTTC.

The V and J genes are TRBV7-2 and TRBJ2-1; 7 nucleotides align to TRBD2. V gave up 4 bases and J gave up 0 bases; unmatched junction bases: 9. The germline gives CDR1 SGHTA, CDR2 FQGNSA. This CDR3 contains 17 residues. This CDR3 reads CASSSGWGGSSYNEQFF. The DNA of the CDR3 is TGTGCCAGCAGCTCTGGATGGGGCGGGAGCTCCTACAATGAGCAGTTCTTC.

Note on this clone: The sample holds other DNA sequences that translate to the same CDR3. V gene TRBV6-5 combines with J gene TRBJ1-1, with a possible D match to TRBD1 (5 bases). The CDR3 length is 14 residues. CDR1 is MNHEY and CDR2 is SVGAGI in the germline V gene. Trimming took 2 bases from V and 2 from J, leaving 9 bases between them. CDR3 DNA sequence: TGTGCCAGCAGTTACCTGCAGGGTAACACTGAAGCTTTCTTT. Translated: CASSYLQGNTEAFF.

The rearrangement uses TRBV25-1 and TRBJ1-4, with D possibly being TRBD1 (5 bases). This CDR3 is 15 amino acids long. Per the germline V gene, CDR1 is MGHDK and CDR2 is SYGVNS. Trimming cost V 4 bases and J 4 bases, with 13 bases left between them. CDR3 DNA sequence: TGTGCCAGCAGTGGGCATGGGGGGTTTAATGAAAAACTGTTTTTT. Amino acids: CASSGHGGFNEKLFF.

The chain carries TRBV29-1 and TRBJ1-1; 9 nucleotides align to TRBD1. Per the germline V gene, CDR1 is SQVTM and CDR2 is ANQGSEA. V shed 8 bases and J 5 bases; nucleotides not matched to a gene: 6. This CDR3 contains 12 residues. CDR3 residues: CSTRQGETEAFF. CDR3 coding DNA: TGCAGCACCAGACAGGGGGAGACTGAAGCTTTCTTT.

A single count supports this clone. The chain recombines TRBV7-9 with TRBJ1-1; possible D gene TRBD1, 6 bases. This CDR3 comprises 17 residues. Trimming took off 3 bases at V and 0 bases at J, with 17 bases between the two ends. The germline gives CDR1 SEHNR, CDR2 FQNEAQ (reference sequence). The CDR3 loop reads CASSFRDTFGVNTEAFF. CDR3 nucleotides: TGTGCCAGCAGCTTCCGGGACACCTTCGGGGTGAACACTGAAGCTTTCTTT.

This clone was observed a few times. The rearrangement joins TRBV9 to TRBJ2-7; TRBD2 aligns across 8 bases. Germline CDR1 SGDLS, CDR2 YYNGEE. With 1 base clipped from V and 5 bases from J, the junction kept 11 bases outside the gene matches. This CDR3 has 16 amino acids. CDR3 sequence reads: CASSVRGREGTNEQYF. CDR3 DNA sequence: TGTGCCAGCAGCGTAAGGGGTCGGGAGGGCACTAACGAGCAGTACTTC.

This chain connects TRBV27 to TRBJ2-7; 9 bases agree with TRBD1. CDR3 length: 15 residues. V shed 5 bases, J shed 2 bases, and the junction held 7 bases outside the gene matches. Per germline, CDR1 MNHEY and CDR2 SMNVEV (reference sequence). The CDR3 sequence is CASSRDRGAAYEQYF. CDR3 bases: TGTGCCAGCAGTCGCGACAGGGGGGCTGCCTACGAGCAGTACTTC.

This chain joins TRBV24-1 and TRBJ2-1; 12 bases line up with TRBD2. Looked up from germline, CDR1 is KGHDR and CDR2 is SFDVKD. The CDR3 is 17 amino acids. Losses at the gene ends were 3 bases for V and 0 bases for J; bases not matched to a gene: 2. CDR3 in DNA: TGTGCCACCAGTGATCGGACTAGCGGGATCTCCTACAATGAGCAGTTCTTC. It encodes CATSDRTSGISYNEQFF.

V usage is TRBV11-3 and J usage is TRBJ2-3; the D gene is possibly TRBD1 (6 bases). V dropped 5 bases and J dropped 3 bases, with 15 bases sitting between them. This CDR3 spans 15 amino acids. Germline assignment: CDR1 SGHNT and CDR2 YENEEA. The CDR3 nucleotides are TGTGCCAGCAGCGAGGCCGGGACACAGACAGATACGCAGTATTTT. The encoded protein is CASSEAGTQTDTQYF.

In its sample, this clone was seen a few times. The rearrangement joins TRBV5-1 to TRBJ1-4, with D perhaps matching TRBD1 (5 bases). The germline V and J ends were trimmed by 0 bases and 2 bases, with 5 bases remaining between them. Germline V gene sequence: CDR1 SGHRS, CDR2 YFSETQ. This CDR3 comprises 14 residues. This chain's CDR3 is CASSLAGTNEKLFF. The CDR3 nucleotides read TGCGCCAGCAGCTTGGCAGGGACTAATGAAAAACTGTTTTTT.

This clone has a handful of counts. The CDR3 DNA is TGTGCCATCACCACGGACAGGGGGCGGGGAGGCTACACCTTC. Amino acids: CAITTDRGRGGYTF. This chain joins TRBV10-3 and TRBJ1-2; 11 nucleotides line up with TRBD1. Germline V lookup: CDR1 ENHRY, CDR2 SYGVKD. The J segment lost 8 bases and the V segment lost 7 bases, leaving 9 bases of the junction unmatched. This CDR3 is 14 amino acids long.